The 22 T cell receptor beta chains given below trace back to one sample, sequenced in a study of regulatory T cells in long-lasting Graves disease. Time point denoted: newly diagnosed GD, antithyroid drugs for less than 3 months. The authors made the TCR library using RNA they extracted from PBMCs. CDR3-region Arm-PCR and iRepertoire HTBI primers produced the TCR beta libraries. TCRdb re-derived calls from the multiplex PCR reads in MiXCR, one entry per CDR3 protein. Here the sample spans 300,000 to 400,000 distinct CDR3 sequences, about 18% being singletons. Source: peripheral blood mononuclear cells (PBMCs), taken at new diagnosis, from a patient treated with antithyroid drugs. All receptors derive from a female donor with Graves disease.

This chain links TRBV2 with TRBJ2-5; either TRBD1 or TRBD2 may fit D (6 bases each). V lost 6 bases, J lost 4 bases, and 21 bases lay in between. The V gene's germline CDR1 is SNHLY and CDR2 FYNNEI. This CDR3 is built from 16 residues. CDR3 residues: CASSPPWPQGGETQYF. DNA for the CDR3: TGTGCCAGCAGCCCCCCCTGGCCACAGGGAGGAGAGACCCAGTACTTC.

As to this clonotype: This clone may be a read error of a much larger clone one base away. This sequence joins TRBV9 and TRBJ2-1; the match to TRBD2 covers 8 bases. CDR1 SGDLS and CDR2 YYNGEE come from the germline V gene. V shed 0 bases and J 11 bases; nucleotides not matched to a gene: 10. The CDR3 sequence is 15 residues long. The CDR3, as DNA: TGTGCCAGCAGCGTAGACGTCAGCGGGGGACAAAAGCAGTTCTTC. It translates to CASSVDVSGGQKQFF.

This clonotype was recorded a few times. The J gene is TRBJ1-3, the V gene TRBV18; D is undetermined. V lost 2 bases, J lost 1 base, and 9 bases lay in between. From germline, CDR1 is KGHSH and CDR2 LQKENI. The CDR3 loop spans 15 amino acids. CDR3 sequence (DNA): TGTGCCAGCTCACCAGAACCCTCATCTGGAAACACCATATATTTT. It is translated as CASSPEPSSGNTIYF.

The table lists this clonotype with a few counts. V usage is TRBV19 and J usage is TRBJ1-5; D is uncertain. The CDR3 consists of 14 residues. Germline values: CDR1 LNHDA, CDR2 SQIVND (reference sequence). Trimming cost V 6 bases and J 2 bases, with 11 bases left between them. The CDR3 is CASRSVGGNQPQHF. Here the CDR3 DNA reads TGTGCCAGTAGGTCTGTGGGAGGCAATCAGCCCCAGCATTTT.

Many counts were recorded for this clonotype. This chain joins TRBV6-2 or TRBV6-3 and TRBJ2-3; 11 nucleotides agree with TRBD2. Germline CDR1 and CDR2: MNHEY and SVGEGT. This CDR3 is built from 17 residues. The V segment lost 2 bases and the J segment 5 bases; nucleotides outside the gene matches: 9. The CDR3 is CASSYPTSGRVGDTQYF. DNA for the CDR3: TGTGCCAGCAGTTACCCCACTAGCGGGAGAGTGGGAGATACGCAGTATTTT.

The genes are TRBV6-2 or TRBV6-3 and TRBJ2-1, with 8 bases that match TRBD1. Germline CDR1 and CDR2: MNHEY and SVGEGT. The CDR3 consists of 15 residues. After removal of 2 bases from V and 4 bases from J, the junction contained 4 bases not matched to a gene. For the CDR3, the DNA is TGTGCCAGCAGTTACACGGGACAGGTGTACAATGAGCAGTTCTTC. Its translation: CASSYTGQVYNEQFF.

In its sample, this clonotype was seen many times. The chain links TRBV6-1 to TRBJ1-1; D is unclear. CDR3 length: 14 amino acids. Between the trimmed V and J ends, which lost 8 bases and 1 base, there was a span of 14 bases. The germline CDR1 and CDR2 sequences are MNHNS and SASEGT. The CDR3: CASFRWFRNTEAFF. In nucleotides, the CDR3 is TGTGCCAGCTTTCGGTGGTTTAGGAACACTGAAGCTTTCTTT.

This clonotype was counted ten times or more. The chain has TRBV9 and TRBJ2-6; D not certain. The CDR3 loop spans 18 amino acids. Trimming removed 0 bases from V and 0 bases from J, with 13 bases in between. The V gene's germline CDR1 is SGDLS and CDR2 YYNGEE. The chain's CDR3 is CASSVEQRIDSGANVLTF. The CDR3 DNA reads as TGTGCCAGCAGCGTAGAACAACGAATAGACTCTGGGGCCAACGTCCTGACTTTC.

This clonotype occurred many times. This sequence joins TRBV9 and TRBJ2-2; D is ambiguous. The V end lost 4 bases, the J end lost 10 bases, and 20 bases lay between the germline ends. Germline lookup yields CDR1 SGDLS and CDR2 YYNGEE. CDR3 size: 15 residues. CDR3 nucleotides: TGTGCCAGCAGCCCGATGCGAGTCGGGCCCGAGGAGCTGTTTTTT. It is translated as CASSPMRVGPEELFF.

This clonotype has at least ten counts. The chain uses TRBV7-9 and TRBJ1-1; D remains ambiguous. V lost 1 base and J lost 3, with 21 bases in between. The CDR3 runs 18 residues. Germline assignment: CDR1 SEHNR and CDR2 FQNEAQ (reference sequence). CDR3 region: CASSLGSVAWFSHTEAFF. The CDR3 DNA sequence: TGTGCCAGCAGCTTAGGGTCAGTTGCCTGGTTTTCTCACACTGAAGCTTTCTTT. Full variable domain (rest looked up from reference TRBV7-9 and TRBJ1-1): DTGVSQNPRHKITKRGQNVTFRCDPISEHNRLYWYRQTLGQGPEFLTYFQNEAQLEKSRLLSDRFSAERPKGSFSTLEIQRTEQGDSAMYLCASSLGSVAWFSHTEAFFGQGTRLTVV.

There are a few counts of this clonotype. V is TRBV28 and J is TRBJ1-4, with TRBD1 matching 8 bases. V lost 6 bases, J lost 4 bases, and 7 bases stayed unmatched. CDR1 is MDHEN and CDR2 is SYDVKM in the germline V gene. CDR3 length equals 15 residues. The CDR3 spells CASSSQGAGNEKLFF. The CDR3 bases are TGTGCCAGCAGCTCCCAGGGGGCTGGTAATGAAAAACTGTTTTTT. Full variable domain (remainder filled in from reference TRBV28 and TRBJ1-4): DVKVTQSSRYLVKRTGEKVFLECVQDMDHENMFWYRQDPGLGLRLIYFSYDVKMKEKGDIPEGYSVSREKKERFSLILESASTNQTSMYLCASSSQGAGNEKLFFGSGTQLSVL.

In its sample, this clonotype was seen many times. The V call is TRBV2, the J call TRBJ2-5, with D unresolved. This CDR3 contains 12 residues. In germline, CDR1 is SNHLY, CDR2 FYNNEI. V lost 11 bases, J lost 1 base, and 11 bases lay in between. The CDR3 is CAGAVSQETQYF. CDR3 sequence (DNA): TGTGCCGGAGCAGTATCCCAAGAGACCCAGTACTTC. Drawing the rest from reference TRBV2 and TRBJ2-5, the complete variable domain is EPEVTQTPSHQVTQMGQEVILRCVPISNHLYFYWYRQILGQKVEFLVSFYNNEISEKSEIFDDQFSVERPDGSNFTLKIRSTKLEDSAMYFCAGAVSQETQYFGPGTRLLVL.

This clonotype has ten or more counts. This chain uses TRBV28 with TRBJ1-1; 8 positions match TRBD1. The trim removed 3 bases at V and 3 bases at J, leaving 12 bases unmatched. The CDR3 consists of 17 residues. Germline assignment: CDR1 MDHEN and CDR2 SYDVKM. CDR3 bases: TGTGCCAGCAGTTTGCCAGGGGGCGCAGGCCCGGACACTGAAGCTTTCTTT. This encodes CASSLPGGAGPDTEAFF.

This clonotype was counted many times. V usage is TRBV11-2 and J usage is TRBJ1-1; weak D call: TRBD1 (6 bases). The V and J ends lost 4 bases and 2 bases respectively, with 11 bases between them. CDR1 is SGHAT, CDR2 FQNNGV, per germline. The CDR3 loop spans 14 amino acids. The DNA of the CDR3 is TGTGCCAGCAGCTCGATGGGGGCTAACACTGAAGCTTTCTTT. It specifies CASSSMGANTEAFF.

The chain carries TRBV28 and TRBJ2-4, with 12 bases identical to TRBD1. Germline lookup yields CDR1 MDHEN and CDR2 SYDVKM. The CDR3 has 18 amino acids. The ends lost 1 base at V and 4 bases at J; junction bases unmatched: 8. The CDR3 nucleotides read TGTGCCAGCAGTTTATTAGGGACAGGGGGCAAGGCTAAAAACATTCAGTACTTC. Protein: CASSLLGTGGKAKNIQYF.

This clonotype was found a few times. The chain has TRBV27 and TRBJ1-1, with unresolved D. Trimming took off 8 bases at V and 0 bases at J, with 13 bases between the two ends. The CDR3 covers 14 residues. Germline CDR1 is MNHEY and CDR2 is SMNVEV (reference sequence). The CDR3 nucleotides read TGTGCCAGCGGACCCCCCCGATTGAACACTGAAGCTTTCTTT. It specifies CASGPPRLNTEAFF.

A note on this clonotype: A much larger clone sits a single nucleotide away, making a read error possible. The CDR3 protein is CASLYQLGYTF. Written as DNA, the CDR3 is TGTGCCAGCTTGTATCAATTGGGCTACACCTTC. The J gene is TRBJ1-2, the V gene TRBV28; D unresolved. V was trimmed by 8 bases and J by 8 bases, leaving 12 bases between them. The CDR3 extends over 11 amino acids. Per the germline V gene, CDR1 is MDHEN and CDR2 is SYDVKM.

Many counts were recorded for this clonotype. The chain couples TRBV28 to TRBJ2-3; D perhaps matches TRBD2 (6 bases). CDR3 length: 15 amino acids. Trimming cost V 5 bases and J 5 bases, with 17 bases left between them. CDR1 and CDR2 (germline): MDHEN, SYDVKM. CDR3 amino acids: CASSGSGVGLDTQYF. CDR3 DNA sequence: TGTGCCAGCAGTGGGTCGGGAGTGGGATTAGATACGCAGTATTTT. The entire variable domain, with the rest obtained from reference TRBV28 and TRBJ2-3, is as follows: DVKVTQSSRYLVKRTGEKVFLECVQDMDHENMFWYRQDPGLGLRLIYFSYDVKMKEKGDIPEGYSVSREKKERFSLILESASTNQTSMYLCASSGSGVGLDTQYFGPGTRLTVL.

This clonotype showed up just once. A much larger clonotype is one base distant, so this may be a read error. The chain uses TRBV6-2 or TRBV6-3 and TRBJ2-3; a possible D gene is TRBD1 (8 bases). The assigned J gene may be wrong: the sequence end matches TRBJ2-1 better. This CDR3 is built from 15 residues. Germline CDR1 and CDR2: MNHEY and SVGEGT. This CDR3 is CASSYGGAGGYEQFF. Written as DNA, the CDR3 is TGTGCCAGCAGTTATGGGGGGGCAGGGGGCTACGAGCAGTTCTTC.

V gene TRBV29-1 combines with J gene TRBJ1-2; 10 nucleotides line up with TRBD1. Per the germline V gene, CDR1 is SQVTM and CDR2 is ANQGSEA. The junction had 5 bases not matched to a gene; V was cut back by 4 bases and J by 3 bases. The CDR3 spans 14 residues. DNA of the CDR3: TGCAGCGTTGTGGGACAGGGGTTCGACTATGGCTACACCTTC. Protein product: CSVVGQGFDYGYTF.

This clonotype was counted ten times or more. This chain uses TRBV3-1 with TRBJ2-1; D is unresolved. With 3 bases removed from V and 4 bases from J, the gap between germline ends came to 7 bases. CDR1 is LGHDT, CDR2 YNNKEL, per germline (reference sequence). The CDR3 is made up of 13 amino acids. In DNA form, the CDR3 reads TGTGCCAGCAGCCACGTGGGGTACAATGAGCAGTTCTTC. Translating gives CASSHVGYNEQFF.

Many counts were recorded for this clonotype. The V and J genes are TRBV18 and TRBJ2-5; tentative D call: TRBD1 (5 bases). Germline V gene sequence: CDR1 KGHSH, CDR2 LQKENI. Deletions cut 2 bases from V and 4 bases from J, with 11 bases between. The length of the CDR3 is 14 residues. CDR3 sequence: CASSPTGHRETQYF. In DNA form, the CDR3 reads TGTGCCAGCTCACCAACCGGACACAGAGAGACCCAGTACTTC.